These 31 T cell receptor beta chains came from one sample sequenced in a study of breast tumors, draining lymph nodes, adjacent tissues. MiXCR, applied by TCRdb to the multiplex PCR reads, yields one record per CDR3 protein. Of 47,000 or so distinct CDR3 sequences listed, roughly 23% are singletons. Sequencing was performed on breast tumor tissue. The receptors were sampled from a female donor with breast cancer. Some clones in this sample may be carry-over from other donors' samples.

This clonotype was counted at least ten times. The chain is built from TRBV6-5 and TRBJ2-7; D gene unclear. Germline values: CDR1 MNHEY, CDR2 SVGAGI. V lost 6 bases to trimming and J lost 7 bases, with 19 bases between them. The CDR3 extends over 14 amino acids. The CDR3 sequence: CASSPLGRPQEQYF. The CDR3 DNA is TGTGCCAGCAGCCCTCTAGGACGGCCACAGGAGCAGTACTTC.

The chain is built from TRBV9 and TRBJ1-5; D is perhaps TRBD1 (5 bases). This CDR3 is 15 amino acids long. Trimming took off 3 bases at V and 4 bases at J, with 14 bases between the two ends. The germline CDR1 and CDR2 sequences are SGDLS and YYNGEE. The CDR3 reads CASSAGGTENQPQHF. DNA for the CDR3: TGTGCCAGCAGCGCCGGGGGGACGGAGAATCAGCCCCAGCATTTT.

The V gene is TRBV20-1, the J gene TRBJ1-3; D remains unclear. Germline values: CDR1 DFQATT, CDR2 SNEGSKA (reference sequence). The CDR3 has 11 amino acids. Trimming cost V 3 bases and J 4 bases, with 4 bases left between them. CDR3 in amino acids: CSASRGNTIYF. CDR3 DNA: TGCAGTGCTAGCAGGGGAAACACCATATATTTT.

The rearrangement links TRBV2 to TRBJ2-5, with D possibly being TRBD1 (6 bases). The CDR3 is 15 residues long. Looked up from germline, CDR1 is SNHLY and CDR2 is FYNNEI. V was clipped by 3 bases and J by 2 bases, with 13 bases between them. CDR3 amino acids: CASSEFTGLQETQYF. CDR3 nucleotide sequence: TGTGCCAGCAGTGAGTTCACAGGGCTGCAAGAGACCCAGTACTTC.

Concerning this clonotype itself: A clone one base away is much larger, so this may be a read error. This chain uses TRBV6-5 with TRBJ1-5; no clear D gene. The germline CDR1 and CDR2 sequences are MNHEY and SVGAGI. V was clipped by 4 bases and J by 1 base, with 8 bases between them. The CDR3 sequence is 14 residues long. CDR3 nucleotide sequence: TGTGCCAGCAGTTTCCGGGTAAGCAATCAGCCCCAGCATTTT. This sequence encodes CASSFRVSNQPQHF.

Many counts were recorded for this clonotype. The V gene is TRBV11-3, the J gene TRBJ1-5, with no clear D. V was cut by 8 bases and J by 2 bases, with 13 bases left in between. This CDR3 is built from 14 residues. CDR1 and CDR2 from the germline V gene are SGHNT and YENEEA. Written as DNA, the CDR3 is TGTGCCAGCCCCGGTCGATCCCGCAATCAGCCCCAGCATTTT. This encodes CASPGRSRNQPQHF.

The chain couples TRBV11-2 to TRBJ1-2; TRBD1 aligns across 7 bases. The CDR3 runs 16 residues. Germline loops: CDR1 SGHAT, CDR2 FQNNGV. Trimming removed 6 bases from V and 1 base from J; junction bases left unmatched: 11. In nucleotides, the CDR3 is TGTGCCAGCAGTGTAGTAGGGGGCGCAAATAACTATGGCTACACCTTC. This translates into CASSVVGGANNYGYTF.

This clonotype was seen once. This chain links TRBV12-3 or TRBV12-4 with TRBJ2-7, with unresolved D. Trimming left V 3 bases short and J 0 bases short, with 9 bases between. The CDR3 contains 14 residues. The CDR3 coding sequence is TGTGCCAGCAGTTTGAGTCGCGGCTCCTACGAGCAGTACTTC. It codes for CASSLSRGSYEQYF.

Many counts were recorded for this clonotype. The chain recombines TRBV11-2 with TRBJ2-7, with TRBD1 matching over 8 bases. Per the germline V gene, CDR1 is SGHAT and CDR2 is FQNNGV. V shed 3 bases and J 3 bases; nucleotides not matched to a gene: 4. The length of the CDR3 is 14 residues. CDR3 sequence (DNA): TGTGCCAGCAGCTTCAGGGGGCTAGACTACGAGCAGTACTTC. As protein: CASSFRGLDYEQYF.

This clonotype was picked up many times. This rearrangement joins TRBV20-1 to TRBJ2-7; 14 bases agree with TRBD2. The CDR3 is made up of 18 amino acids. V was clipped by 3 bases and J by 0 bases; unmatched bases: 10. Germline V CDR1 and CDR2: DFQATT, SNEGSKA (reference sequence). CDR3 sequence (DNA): TGCAGTGCTAGTAGCCAGGGACTAGCGGGGGACCCCTCCTACGAGCAGTACTTC. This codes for CSASSQGLAGDPSYEQYF.

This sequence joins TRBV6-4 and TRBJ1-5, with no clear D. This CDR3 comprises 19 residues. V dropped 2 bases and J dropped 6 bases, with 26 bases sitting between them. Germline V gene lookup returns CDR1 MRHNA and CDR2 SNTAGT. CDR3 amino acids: CASSDPERELPPRCQPQHF. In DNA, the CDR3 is TGTGCCAGCAGTGACCCAGAGCGAGAACTCCCCCCACGATGTCAGCCCCAGCATTTT.

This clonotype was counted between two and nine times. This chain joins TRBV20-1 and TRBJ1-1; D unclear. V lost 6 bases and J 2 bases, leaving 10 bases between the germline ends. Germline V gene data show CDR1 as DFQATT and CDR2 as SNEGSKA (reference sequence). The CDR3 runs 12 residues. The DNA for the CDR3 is TGCAGTGCCACTGACGGTAACACTGAAGCTTTCTTT. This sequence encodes CSATDGNTEAFF.

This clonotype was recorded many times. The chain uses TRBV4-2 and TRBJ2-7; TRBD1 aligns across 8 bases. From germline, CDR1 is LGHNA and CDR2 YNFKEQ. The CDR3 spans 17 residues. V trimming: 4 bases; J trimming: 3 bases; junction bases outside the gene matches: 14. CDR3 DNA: TGTGCCAGCAGCCGCACACACGGGACAGGTGAAGGCTACGAGCAGTACTTC. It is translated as CASSRTHGTGEGYEQYF.

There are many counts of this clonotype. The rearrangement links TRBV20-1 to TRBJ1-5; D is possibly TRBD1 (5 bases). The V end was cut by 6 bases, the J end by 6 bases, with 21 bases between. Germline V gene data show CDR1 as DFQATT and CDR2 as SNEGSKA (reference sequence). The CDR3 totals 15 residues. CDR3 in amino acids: CSANSWKRGTQPQHF. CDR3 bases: TGCAGTGCCAACTCGTGGAAAAGGGGTACTCAGCCCCAGCATTTT.

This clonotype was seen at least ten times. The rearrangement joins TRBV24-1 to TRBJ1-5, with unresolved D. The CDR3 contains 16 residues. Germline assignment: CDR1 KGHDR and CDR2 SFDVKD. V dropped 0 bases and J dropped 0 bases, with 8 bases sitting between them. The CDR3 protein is CATSDLTEYSNQPQHF. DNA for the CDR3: TGTGCCACCAGTGATTTGACAGAGTATAGCAATCAGCCCCAGCATTTT.

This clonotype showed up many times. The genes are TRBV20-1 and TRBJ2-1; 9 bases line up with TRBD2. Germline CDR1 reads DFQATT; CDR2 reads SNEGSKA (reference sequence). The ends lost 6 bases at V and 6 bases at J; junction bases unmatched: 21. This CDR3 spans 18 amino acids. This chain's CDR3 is CSATHLAAGGPIGNEQFF. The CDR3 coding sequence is TGCAGTGCCACCCACCTAGCGGCGGGAGGGCCCATTGGCAATGAGCAGTTCTTC.

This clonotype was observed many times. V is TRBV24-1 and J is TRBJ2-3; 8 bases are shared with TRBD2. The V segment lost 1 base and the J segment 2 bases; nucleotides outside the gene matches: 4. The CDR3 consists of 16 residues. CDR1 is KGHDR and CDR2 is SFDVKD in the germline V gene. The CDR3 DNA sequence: TGTGCCACCAGTGATTTCAGCGGGGGAGACACAGATACGCAGTATTTT. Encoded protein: CATSDFSGGDTDTQYF.

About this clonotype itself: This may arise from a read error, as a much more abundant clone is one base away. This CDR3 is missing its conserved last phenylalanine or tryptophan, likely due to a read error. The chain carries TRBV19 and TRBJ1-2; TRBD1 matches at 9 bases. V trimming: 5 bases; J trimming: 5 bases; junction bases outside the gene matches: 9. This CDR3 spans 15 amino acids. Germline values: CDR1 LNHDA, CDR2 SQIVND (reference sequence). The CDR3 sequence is CASSGRQGEWYGYTI. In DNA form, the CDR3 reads TGTGCCAGTAGTGGTCGACAGGGGGAGTGGTATGGCTACACCATC.

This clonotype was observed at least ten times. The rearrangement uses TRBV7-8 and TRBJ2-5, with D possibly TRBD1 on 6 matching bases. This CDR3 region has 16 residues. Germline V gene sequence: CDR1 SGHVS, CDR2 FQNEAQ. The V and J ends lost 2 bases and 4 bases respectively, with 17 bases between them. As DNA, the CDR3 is TGTGCCAGCAGCTTATTCGGTCTTCTAGGGGGAGAGACCCAGTACTTC. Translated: CASSLFGLLGGETQYF.

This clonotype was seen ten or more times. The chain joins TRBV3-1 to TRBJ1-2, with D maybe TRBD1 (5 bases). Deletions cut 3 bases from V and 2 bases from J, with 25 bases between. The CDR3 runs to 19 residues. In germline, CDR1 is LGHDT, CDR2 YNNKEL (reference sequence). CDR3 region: CASSQGPVRFRLGNYGYTF. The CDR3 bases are TGTGCCAGCAGCCAGGGACCCGTCCGGTTCCGTCTTGGAAACTATGGCTACACCTTC. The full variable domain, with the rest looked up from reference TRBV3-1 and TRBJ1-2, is DTAVSQTPKYLVTQMGNDKSIKCEQNLGHDTMYWYKQDSKKFLKIMFSYNNKELIINETVPNRFSPKSPDKAHLNLHINSLELGDSAVYFCASSQGPVRFRLGNYGYTFGSGTRLTVV.

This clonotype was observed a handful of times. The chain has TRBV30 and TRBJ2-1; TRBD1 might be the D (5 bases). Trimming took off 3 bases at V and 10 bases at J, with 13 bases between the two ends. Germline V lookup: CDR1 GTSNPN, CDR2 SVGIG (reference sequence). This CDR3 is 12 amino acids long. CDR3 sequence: CAWRPARTEQFF. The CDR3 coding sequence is TGTGCCTGGAGACCCGCGCGGACAGAGCAGTTCTTC.

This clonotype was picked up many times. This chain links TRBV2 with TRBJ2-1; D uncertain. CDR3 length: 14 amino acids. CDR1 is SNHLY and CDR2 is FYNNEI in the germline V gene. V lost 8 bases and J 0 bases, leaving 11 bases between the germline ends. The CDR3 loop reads CASVQRSSYNEQFF. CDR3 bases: TGTGCCAGCGTACAGCGTAGCTCCTACAATGAGCAGTTCTTC.

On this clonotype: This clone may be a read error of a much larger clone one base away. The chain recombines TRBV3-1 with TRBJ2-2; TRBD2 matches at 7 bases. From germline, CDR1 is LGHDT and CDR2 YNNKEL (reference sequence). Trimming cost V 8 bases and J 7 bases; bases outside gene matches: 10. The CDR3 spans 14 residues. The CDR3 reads CASGRADIRGELFF. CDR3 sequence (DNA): TGTGCCAGCGGGAGGGCCGATATTCGCGGGGAGCTGTTTTTT. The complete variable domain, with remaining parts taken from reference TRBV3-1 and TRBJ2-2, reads DTAVSQTPKYLVTQMGNDKSIKCEQNLGHDTMYWYKQDSKKFLKIMFSYNNKELIINETVPNRFSPKSPDKAHLNLHINSLELGDSAVYFCASGRADIRGELFFGEGSRLTVL.

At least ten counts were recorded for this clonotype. CDR3 nucleotides: TGTGCCGGGGGGGGGGCGGGGGGCTACACCTTC. Translating gives CAGGGAGGYTF. J is TRBJ1-2 and V is TRBV7-3, with TRBD1 as a possible D gene (6 bases). V was cut by 11 bases and J by 8 bases, with 15 bases left in between. The CDR3 totals 11 residues. Germline-derived CDR1 and CDR2 are SGHTA and FQGTGA.

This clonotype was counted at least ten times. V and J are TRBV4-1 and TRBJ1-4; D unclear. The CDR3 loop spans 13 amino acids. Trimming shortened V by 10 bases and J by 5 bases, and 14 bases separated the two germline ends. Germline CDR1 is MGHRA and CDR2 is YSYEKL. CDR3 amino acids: CATAGDPNEKLFF. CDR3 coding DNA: TGCGCCACCGCGGGAGATCCAAATGAAAAACTGTTTTTT.

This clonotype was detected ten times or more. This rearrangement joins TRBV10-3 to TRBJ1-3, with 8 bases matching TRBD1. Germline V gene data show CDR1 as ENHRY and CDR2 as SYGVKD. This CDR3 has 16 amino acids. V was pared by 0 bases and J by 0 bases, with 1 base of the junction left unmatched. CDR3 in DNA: TGTGCCATCAGTGAGTCTACAGGGGGCTCTGGAAACACCATATATTTT. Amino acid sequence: CAISESTGGSGNTIYF.

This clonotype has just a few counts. CDR3: CASDPYGCTSGSVNEQFF. CDR3 coding DNA: TGTGCCAGCGATCCTTATGGCTGCACTAGCGGGAGTGTCAATGAGCAGTTCTTC. The chain uses TRBV27 and TRBJ2-1; 11 bases match TRBD2. Germline V gene sequence: CDR1 MNHEY, CDR2 SMNVEV (reference sequence). V gave up 8 bases and J gave up 6 bases; unmatched junction bases: 18. The CDR3 is 18 amino acids.

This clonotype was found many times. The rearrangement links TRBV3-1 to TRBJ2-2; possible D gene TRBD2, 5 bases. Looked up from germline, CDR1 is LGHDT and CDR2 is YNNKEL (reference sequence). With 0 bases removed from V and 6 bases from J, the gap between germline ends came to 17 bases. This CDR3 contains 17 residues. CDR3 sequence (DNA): TGTGCCAGCAGCCAAGATCTGGGCAGAACTAGGTCCGGGGAGCTGTTTTTT. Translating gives CASSQDLGRTRSGELFF.

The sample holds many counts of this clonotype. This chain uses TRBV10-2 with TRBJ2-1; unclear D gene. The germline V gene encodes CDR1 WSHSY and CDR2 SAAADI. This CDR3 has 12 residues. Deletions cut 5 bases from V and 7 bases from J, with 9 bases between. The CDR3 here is CASSKKWNEQFF. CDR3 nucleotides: TGCGCCAGCAGTAAAAAGTGGAATGAGCAGTTCTTC.

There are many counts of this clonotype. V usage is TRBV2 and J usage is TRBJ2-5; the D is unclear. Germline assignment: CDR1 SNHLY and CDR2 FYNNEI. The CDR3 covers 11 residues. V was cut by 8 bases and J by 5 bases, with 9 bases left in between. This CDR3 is CASVQWETQYF. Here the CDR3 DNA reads TGTGCCAGCGTCCAATGGGAGACCCAGTACTTC.

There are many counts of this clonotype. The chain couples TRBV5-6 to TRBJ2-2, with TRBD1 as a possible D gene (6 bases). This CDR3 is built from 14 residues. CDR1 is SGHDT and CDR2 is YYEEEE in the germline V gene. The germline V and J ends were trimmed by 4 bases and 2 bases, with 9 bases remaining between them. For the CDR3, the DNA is TGTGCCAGCAGCAGGGACATTAACACCGGGGAGCTGTTTTTT. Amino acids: CASSRDINTGELFF.